This TCR beta chain was documented in a study of shared T cell receptors in the human thymus. TCRdb's table, derived via immunoSEQ multiplex PCR, lists solely in-frame clones and lacks some. This table has just under 550,000 clones, roughly 74% appearing once. Details on this clone: At one end the junction does not follow the germline gene, possibly because of a read error.

Germline V gene sequence: CDR1 LGHNA, CDR2 YSLEER. The CDR3 runs 15 residues. This sample also belongs to another study, concerning human thymus T cells. Per that study: Resections from corrective heart surgery provided thymus tissue. What appeared biased in thymic and blood repertoires was the usage of V and J genes.

The sample comprised thymocytes. This receptor was obtained from a boy less than two years old with a congenital heart defect. This chain uses TRBV4-3 with TRBJ1-2; possibly TRBD1 for D (5 bases). The CDR3 is CASSHGLQALLPGVF. CDR3 sequence (DNA): TGCGCCAGCAGCCATGGGCTACAGGCGCTCCTTCCTGGGGTCTTC.